Following are 14 T cell receptor beta chains from one sample sequenced in a study of cytomegalovirus exposure and HLA in healthy donors. Researchers ran the PCR with 60 Vbeta and 13 Jbeta primers. Clones were read by immunoSEQ multiplex PCR, and TCRdb kept only the in-frame ones, dropping some. The sample has 90,000 to 140,000 clones; around 86% are singletons. The sample consisted of PBMCs. The receptors were sampled from a man aged 30 to 45 in good health and CMV-seropositive.

The genes are TRBV18 and TRBJ2-3; TRBD2 might be the D (6 bases). Deletions cut 1 base from V and 1 base from J, with 15 bases between. The CDR3 sequence is 17 residues long. Germline CDR1 is KGHSH and CDR2 is LQKENI. The CDR3, as DNA: TGTGCCAGCTCACCACGAGGGGACTTAGCGGGCACAGATACGCAGTATTTT. Translating it yields CASSPRGDLAGTDTQYF.

The chain couples TRBV27 to TRBJ2-2; D is possibly TRBD2 (5 bases). Deletions cut 7 bases from V and 2 bases from J, with 14 bases between. CDR1 and CDR2 (germline): MNHEY, SMNVEV (reference sequence). The length of the CDR3 is 15 residues. In DNA, the CDR3 is TGTGCCAGCATTCAAAGGACTGGAAACACCGGGGAGCTGTTTTTT. This sequence encodes CASIQRTGNTGELFF.

V and J are TRBV6-5 and TRBJ1-2, with D unresolved. The germline V and J ends were trimmed by 6 bases and 0 bases, with 8 bases remaining between them. The CDR3 spans 13 residues. The germline gives CDR1 MNHEY, CDR2 SVGAGI. Here the CDR3 reads CASRRGANYGYTF. The DNA of the CDR3 is TGTGCCAGCAGGCGGGGAGCTAACTATGGCTACACCTTC.

The gene calls are TRBV5-1 and TRBJ2-7, with 7 bases that match TRBD2. CDR3 length equals 13 residues. Germline V lookup: CDR1 SGHRS, CDR2 YFSETQ. J lost 2 bases, V lost 4 bases, and 3 bases had no gene match. For the CDR3, the DNA is TGCGCCAGCAGCAGAAGCGGGACCTACGAGCAGTACTTC. Translating gives CASSRSGTYEQYF.

The rearrangement joins TRBV9 to TRBJ1-1; maybe TRBD1 (5 bases). The CDR3 sequence is 16 residues long. Germline CDR1 and CDR2: SGDLS and YYNGEE. V lost 0 bases and J 5 bases, leaving 17 bases between the germline ends. For the CDR3, the DNA is TGTGCCAGCAGCGTAGACCCGAACCCAGGGCGAACTGAAGCTTTCTTT. Protein product: CASSVDPNPGRTEAFF.

The genes are TRBV18 and TRBJ2-3; 9 bases are a match to TRBD2. This CDR3 has 18 residues. CDR1 is KGHSH, CDR2 LQKENI, per germline. V was pared by 2 bases and J by 1 base, with 10 bases of the junction left unmatched. CDR3 amino acids: CASSPSSGGIGGTDTQYF. CDR3 bases: TGTGCCAGCTCACCATCCAGCGGGGGGATTGGGGGCACAGATACGCAGTATTTT.

The CDR3 loop reads CAIRGQPNTEAFF. The CDR3 region has the DNA TGTGCCATCCGCGGACAGCCGAACACTGAAGCTTTCTTT. V gene TRBV19 combines with J gene TRBJ1-1; possible D gene TRBD1, 6 bases. Between the trimmed V and J ends, which lost 10 bases and 1 base, there was a span of 13 bases. Germline V gene data show CDR1 as LNHDA and CDR2 as SQIVND (reference sequence). The CDR3 is 13 residues long.

Details on this clone: A junction boundary mismatches the germline segment, possibly from a read error. This chain connects TRBV6-5 to TRBJ1-5; D unresolved. The CDR3 covers 15 residues. The germline gives CDR1 MNHEY, CDR2 SVGAGI. The CDR3 bases are TGTGCCAGCAGTTACGGTCGTGAGGGCAATCAGCCCCGGCATTTT. Its protein is CASSYGREGNQPRHF.

The chain joins TRBV4-2 to TRBJ1-6; D ambiguous. The CDR3 is made up of 14 amino acids. CDR1 and CDR2 from the germline V gene are LGHNA and YNFKEQ. The V end was cut by 9 bases, the J end by 5 bases, with 14 bases between. The CDR3 bases are TGTGCCAGTAGAATGGGAGGGAATAATTCACCCCTCCACTTT. It encodes CASRMGGNNSPLHF.

The chain is built from TRBV5-4 and TRBJ1-5, with 7 nucleotides matching TRBD1. This CDR3 comprises 15 residues. The V gene end was trimmed by 3 bases and the J gene end by 0 bases; junction bases not matched to a gene: 3. The germline V gene encodes CDR1 SGHNT and CDR2 YYREEE (reference sequence). The CDR3, as DNA: TGTGCCAGCAGCTCCGGGACAGCTAGCAATCAGCCCCAGCATTTT. Translation: CASSSGTASNQPQHF.

About this clone itself: One end of the junction fails to match germline, which may point to a read error. V is TRBV7-7 and J is TRBJ2-2; D not resolved. Germline V gene data show CDR1 as SSHAT and CDR2 as FNYEAQ (reference sequence). This CDR3 comprises 13 residues. The CDR3 loop reads CASSFEATGELFF. For the CDR3, the DNA is TGTGCTAGCAGCTTTGAGGCCACCGGGGAGCTGTTTTTT.

The CDR3 DNA sequence: TGTGCCAGCAGCCCACCGGGACAGGGGTTGAACACTGAAGCTTTCTTT. This translates into CASSPPGQGLNTEAFF. The chain combines TRBV7-9 with TRBJ1-1; TRBD1 agrees at 10 bases. Germline V gives CDR1 SEHNR, CDR2 FQNEAQ (reference sequence). This CDR3 has 16 amino acids. The junction had 6 bases not matched to a gene; V was cut back by 5 bases and J by 0 bases.

In DNA form, the CDR3 reads TGTGCCTGGAGTGTAAGCTTGGCACTAGCGGGCCCCACAGATACGCAGTATTTT. This encodes CAWSVSLALAGPTDTQYF. V is TRBV30 and J is TRBJ2-3; 9 positions agree with TRBD2. Germline V gene lookup returns CDR1 GTSNPN and CDR2 SVGIG (reference sequence). The CDR3 loop spans 18 amino acids. Unmatched junction bases numbered 12, after V lost 0 bases and J lost 2 bases.

The V gene is TRBV30, the J gene TRBJ1-5, with TRBD1 as a possible D gene (5 bases). The CDR3 has 13 amino acids. V lost 2 bases and J 4 bases, leaving 9 bases between the germline ends. Germline CDR1 GTSNPN, CDR2 SVGIG (reference sequence). DNA for the CDR3: TGTGCCTGGAGTAAAGGGGTTAATCAGCCCCAGCATTTT. This sequence encodes CAWSKGVNQPQHF. The complete variable domain, with remaining parts taken from reference TRBV30 and TRBJ1-5, reads SQTIHQWPATLVQPVGSPLSLECTVEGTSNPNLYWYRQAAGRGLQLLFYSVGIGQISSEVPQNLSASRPQDRQFILSSKKLLLSDSGFYLCAWSKGVNQPQHFGDGTRLSIL.